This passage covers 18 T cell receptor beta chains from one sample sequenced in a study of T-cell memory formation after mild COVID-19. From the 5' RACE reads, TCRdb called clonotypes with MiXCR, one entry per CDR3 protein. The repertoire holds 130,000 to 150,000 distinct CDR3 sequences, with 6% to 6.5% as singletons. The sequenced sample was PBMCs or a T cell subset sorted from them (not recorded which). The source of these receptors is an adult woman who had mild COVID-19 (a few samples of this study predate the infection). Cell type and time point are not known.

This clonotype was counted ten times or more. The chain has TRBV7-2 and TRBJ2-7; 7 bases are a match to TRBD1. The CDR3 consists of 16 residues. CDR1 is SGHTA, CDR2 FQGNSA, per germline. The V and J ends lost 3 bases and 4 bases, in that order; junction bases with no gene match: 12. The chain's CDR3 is CASSLNFPGQQYEQYF. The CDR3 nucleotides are TGTGCCAGCAGCTTGAACTTTCCGGGACAGCAGTACGAGCAGTACTTC.

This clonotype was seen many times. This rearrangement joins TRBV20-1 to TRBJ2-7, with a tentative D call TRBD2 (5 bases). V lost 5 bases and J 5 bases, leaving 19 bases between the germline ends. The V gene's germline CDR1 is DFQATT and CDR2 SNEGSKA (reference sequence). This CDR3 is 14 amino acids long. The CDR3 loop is CSASDSVWRNEQYF. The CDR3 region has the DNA TGCAGTGCTTCCGACTCTGTTTGGAGGAACGAGCAGTACTTC.

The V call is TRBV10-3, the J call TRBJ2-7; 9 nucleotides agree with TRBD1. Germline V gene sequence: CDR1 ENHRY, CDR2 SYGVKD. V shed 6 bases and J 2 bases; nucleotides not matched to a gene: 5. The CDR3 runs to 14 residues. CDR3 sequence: CAISSGTGTYEQYF. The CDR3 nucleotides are TGTGCCATCAGCTCCGGGACAGGGACCTACGAGCAGTACTTC.

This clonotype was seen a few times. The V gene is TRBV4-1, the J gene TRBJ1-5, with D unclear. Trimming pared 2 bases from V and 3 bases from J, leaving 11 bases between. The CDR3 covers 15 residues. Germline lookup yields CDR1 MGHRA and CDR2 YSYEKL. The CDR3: CASSQTDGFNQPQHF. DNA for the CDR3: TGCGCCAGCAGCCAAACCGATGGATTCAATCAGCCCCAGCATTTT.

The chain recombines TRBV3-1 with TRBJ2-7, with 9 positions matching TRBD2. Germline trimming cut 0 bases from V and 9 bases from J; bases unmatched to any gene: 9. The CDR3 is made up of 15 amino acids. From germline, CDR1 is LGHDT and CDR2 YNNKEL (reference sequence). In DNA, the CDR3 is TGTGCCAGCAGCCAAGAAAGGAGACTAGCGGCGTGGCAGTACTTC. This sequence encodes CASSQERRLAAWQYF.

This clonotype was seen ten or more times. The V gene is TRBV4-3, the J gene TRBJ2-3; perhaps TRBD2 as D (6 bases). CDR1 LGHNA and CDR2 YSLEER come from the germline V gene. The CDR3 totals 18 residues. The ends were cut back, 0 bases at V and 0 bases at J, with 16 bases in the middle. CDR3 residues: CASSQEGVGGTSTDTQYF. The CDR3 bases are TGCGCCAGCAGCCAAGAGGGGGTTGGGGGGACGAGCACAGATACGCAGTATTTT.

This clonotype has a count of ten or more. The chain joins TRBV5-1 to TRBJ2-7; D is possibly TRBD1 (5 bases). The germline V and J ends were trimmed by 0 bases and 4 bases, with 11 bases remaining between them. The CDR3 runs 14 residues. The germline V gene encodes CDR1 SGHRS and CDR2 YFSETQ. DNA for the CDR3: TGCGCCAGCAGCTTGGAGGCAGGGCTGTACGAGCAGTACTTC. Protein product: CASSLEAGLYEQYF.

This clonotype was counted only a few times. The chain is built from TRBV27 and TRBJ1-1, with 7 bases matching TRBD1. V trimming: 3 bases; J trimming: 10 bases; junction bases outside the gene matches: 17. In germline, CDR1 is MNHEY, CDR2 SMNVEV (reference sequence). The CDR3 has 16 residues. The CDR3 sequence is CASSFREPPGGSRAFF. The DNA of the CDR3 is TGTGCCAGCAGTTTCCGCGAACCCCCAGGGGGATCTAGAGCTTTCTTT.

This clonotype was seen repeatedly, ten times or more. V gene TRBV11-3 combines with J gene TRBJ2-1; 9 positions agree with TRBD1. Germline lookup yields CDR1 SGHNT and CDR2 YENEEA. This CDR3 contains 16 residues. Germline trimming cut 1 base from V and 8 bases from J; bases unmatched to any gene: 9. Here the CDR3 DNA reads TGTGCCAGCAGCTTAGGCTTAAGGACAGGGGTCGATGAGCAGTTCTTC. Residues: CASSLGLRTGVDEQFF. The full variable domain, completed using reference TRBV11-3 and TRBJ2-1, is EAGVVQSPRYKIIEKKQPVAFWCNPISGHNTLYWYLQNLGQGPELLIRYENEEAVDDSQLPKDRFSAERLKGVDSTLKIQPAELGDSAVYLCASSLGLRTGVDEQFFGPGTRLTVL.

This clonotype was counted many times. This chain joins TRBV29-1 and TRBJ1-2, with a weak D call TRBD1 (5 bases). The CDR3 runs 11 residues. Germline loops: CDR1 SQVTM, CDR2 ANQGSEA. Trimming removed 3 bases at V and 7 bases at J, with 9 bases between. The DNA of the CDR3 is TGCAGCGTTGATGCGAGGGGTGGCTACACCTTC. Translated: CSVDARGGYTF.

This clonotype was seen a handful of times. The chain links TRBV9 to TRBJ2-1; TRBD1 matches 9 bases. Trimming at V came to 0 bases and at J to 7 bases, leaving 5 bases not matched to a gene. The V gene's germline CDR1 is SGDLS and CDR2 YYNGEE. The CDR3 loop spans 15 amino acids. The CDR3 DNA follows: TGTGCCAGCAGCGTAGAGGGACAGGGTAGTAATGAGCAGTTCTTC. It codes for CASSVEGQGSNEQFF.

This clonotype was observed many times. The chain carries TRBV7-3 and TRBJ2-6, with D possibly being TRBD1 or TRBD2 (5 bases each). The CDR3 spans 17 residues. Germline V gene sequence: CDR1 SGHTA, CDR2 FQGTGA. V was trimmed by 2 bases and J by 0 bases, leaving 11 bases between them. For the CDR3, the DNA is TGTGCCAGCAGCTTAGAGGGGCCCAGCTCTGGGGCCAACGTCCTGACTTTC. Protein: CASSLEGPSSGANVLTF.

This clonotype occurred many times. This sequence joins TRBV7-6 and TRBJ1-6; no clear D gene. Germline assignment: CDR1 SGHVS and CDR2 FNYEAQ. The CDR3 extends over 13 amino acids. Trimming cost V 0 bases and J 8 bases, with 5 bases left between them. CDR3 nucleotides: TGTGCCAGCAGCTTAGCTGGTCATTCACCCCTCCACTTT. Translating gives CASSLAGHSPLHF.

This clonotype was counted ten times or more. CDR3 in DNA: TGCAGTGCTAGACCGATGGAAAAAAACCCCTACGAGCAGTACTTC. This codes for CSARPMEKNPYEQYF. The J gene is TRBJ2-7, the V gene TRBV20-1; no reliable D call. The CDR3 contains 15 residues. V lost 2 bases to trimming and J lost 2 bases, with 16 bases between them. CDR1 is DFQATT, CDR2 SNEGSKA, per germline (reference sequence).

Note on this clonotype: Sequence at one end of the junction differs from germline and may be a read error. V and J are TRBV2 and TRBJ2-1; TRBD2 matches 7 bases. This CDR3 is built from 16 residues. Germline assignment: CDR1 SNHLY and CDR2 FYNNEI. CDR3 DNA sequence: TGTTCCAGCAGTGAATACTTGCGGGAGTACTACAATGAGCAGTTCTTC. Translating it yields CSSSEYLREYYNEQFF.

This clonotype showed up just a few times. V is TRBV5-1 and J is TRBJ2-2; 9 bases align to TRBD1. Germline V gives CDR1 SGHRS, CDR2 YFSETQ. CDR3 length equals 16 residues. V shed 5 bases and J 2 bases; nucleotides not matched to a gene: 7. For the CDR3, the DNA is TGCGCCAGCAGAACAGGGGGCAGATCTAACACCGGGGAGCTGTTTTTT. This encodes CASRTGGRSNTGELFF.

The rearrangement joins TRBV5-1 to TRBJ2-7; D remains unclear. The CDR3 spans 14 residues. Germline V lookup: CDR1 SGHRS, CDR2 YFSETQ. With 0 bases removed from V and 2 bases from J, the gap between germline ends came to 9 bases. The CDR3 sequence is CASSLAVGTYEQYF. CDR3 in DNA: TGCGCCAGCAGCTTGGCCGTGGGGACCTACGAGCAGTACTTC.

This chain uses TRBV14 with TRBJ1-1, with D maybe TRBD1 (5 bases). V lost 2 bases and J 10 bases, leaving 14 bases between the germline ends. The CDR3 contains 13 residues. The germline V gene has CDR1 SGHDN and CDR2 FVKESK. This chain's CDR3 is CASSQNLGGRAFF. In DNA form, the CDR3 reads TGTGCCAGCAGCCAAAACCTCGGGGGTCGAGCTTTCTTT. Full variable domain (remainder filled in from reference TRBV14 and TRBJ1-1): EAGVTQFPSHSVIEKGQTVTLRCDPISGHDNLYWYRRVMGKEIKFLLHFVKESKQDESGMPNNRFLAERTGGTYSTLKVQPAELEDSGVYFCASSQNLGGRAFFGQGTRLTVV.